The 23 T cell receptor beta chains below all came from one sample that was sequenced in a study of CD8 T cells in Susac syndrome. After extraction with the RNeasy kit, about 0.45 to 1 ug of the RNA was reverse transcribed using random hexamers. Via MiXCR, TCRdb re-called the immunoSEQ multiplex PCR reads, giving one row per CDR3 protein. The top ten clones hold 0.09% to 0.15% of a sample with about 430,000 distinct CDR3 sequences, more than 80% of them seen once. Material: CD8+ T cells from PBMCs. The receptors here all came from a human donor with multiple sclerosis.

The chain links TRBV27 to TRBJ1-2, with a possible D match to TRBD1 (6 bases). V gave up 10 bases and J gave up 4 bases, with 16 bases separating them. In germline, CDR1 is MNHEY, CDR2 SMNVEV (reference sequence). This CDR3 is built from 13 residues. The CDR3 loop is CATKGGGGYGYTF. The CDR3 coding sequence is TGTGCCACCAAAGGGGGAGGTGGCTATGGCTACACCTTC.

V usage is TRBV6-5 and J usage is TRBJ2-4; TRBD2 agrees at 14 bases. The germline V gene has CDR1 MNHEY and CDR2 SVGAGI. V trimming: 6 bases; J trimming: 5 bases; junction bases outside the gene matches: 9. This CDR3 has 17 residues. The CDR3 loop is CASSYRTSGGLENIQYF. In DNA form, the CDR3 reads TGTGCCAGCAGCTACCGGACTAGCGGGGGGCTTGAAAACATTCAGTACTTC.

The rearrangement joins TRBV27 to TRBJ2-1, with 7 bases identical to TRBD1. With V trimmed by 3 bases and J by 0 bases, 11 bases remained unmatched. Looked up from germline, CDR1 is MNHEY and CDR2 is SMNVEV (reference sequence). The CDR3 consists of 18 residues. This chain's CDR3 is CASSLTGFSISSYNEQFF. The CDR3 nucleotides read TGTGCCAGCAGTTTGACAGGGTTTAGTATTAGCTCCTACAATGAGCAGTTCTTC.

This chain uses TRBV7-6 with TRBJ2-5; TRBD2 matches at 12 bases. CDR1 and CDR2 (germline): SGHVS, FNYEAQ. Losses at the gene ends were 5 bases for V and 3 bases for J; bases not matched to a gene: 10. The CDR3 is 17 amino acids. The CDR3 DNA reads TGTGCCAGCAGCCGTGGACTAGCGGGATCTCAAAAAGAGACCCAGTACTTC. This gives the protein CASSRGLAGSQKETQYF.

The V gene is TRBV27, the J gene TRBJ2-2; weak D call: TRBD2 (5 bases). There are 12 residues in the CDR3. Trimming pared 2 bases from V and 14 bases from J, leaving 12 bases between. CDR1 is MNHEY and CDR2 is SMNVEV in the germline V gene (reference sequence). The CDR3 here is CASSLRGDGLFF. CDR3 sequence (DNA): TGTGCCAGCAGTTTACGGGGAGATGGCCTGTTTTTT.

The gene calls are TRBV5-6 and TRBJ2-5; the D gene is possibly TRBD1 (5 bases). CDR3 length: 18 amino acids. Germline V gene data show CDR1 as SGHDT and CDR2 as YYEEEE. Trimming cost V 1 base and J 0 bases, with 19 bases left between them. This chain's CDR3 is CASSLTPIRASYQETQYF. In nucleotides, the CDR3 is TGTGCCAGCAGCTTGACCCCCATCAGGGCTTCCTACCAAGAGACCCAGTACTTC.

The chain couples TRBV21-1 to TRBJ2-3. TRBV21-1 is given as a pseudogene. The CDR3 has 12 amino acids. The CDR3 loop reads CASSNEVDTQYF. CDR3 sequence (DNA): TGTGCCAGCAGCAATGAAGTAGATACGCAGTATTTT.

The chain has TRBV12-5 and TRBJ2-7, with 7 bases matching TRBD1. The CDR3 length is 14 residues. V lost 1 base to trimming and J lost 4 bases; unmatched junction nucleotides: 4. Per germline, CDR1 LGHNT and CDR2 FRNRAP. CDR3 sequence: CASGLGDSPYEQYF. The CDR3 region has the DNA TGTGCTAGTGGTTTGGGGGACAGCCCTTACGAGCAGTACTTC. Looking up the rest from reference TRBV12-5 and TRBJ2-7 gives the full variable domain: DARVTQTPRHKVTEMGQEVTMRCQPILGHNTVFWYRQTMMQGLELLAYFRNRAPLDDSGMPKDRFSAEMPDATLATLKIQPSEPRDSAVYFCASGLGDSPYEQYFGPGTRLTVT.

The V and J genes are TRBV4-1 and TRBJ2-2; D remains ambiguous. Trimming removed 2 bases at V and 0 bases at J, with 7 bases between. Germline V gene lookup returns CDR1 MGHRA and CDR2 YSYEKL. This CDR3 has 15 residues. CDR3 in DNA: TGCGCCAGCAGCCAAACGAATCCGAACACCGGGGAGCTGTTTTTT. Protein sequence: CASSQTNPNTGELFF.

The chain employs TRBV6-1 and TRBJ2-2; D unclear. CDR1 MNHNS and CDR2 SASEGT come from the germline V gene. V was cut by 3 bases and J by 3 bases, with 8 bases left in between. The CDR3 length is 14 residues. The CDR3 reads CASSDWADTGELFF. In DNA form, the CDR3 reads TGTGCCAGCAGTGATTGGGCAGACACCGGGGAGCTGTTTTTT.

DNA for the CDR3: TGTGCCAGCAGCCCCGGGACGTGGACCCAGTACTTC. Its translation is CASSPGTWTQYF. The chain employs TRBV5-5 and TRBJ2-5, with D possibly being TRBD1 or TRBD2 (5 bases each). From germline, CDR1 is SGHKS and CDR2 YYEKEE (reference sequence). The length of the CDR3 is 12 residues. The germline V and J ends were trimmed by 4 bases and 7 bases, with 11 bases remaining between them.

This sequence joins TRBV6-5 and TRBJ1-1; a possible D gene is TRBD1 (6 bases). The CDR3 is 14 residues long. Per germline, CDR1 MNHEY and CDR2 SVGAGI. Trimming cost V 3 bases and J 7 bases, with 15 bases left between them. CDR3 region: CASSYRTEDDEAFF. CDR3 bases: TGTGCCAGCAGTTATCGGACAGAAGATGATGAAGCTTTCTTT.

V and J are TRBV18 and TRBJ1-2, with TRBD1 as a possible D gene (6 bases). The germline V gene encodes CDR1 KGHSH and CDR2 LQKENI. The CDR3 is 15 amino acids. Between the trimmed V and J ends, which lost 0 bases and 7 bases, there was a span of 15 bases. The CDR3 nucleotides are TGTGCCAGCTCACCACCGAGGGGGGAGAGGAGTGGCTACACCTTC. This gives the protein CASSPPRGERSGYTF.

This chain uses TRBV12-3 or TRBV12-4 with TRBJ1-2, with 12 bases identical to TRBD1. J lost 3 bases, V lost 6 bases, and 11 bases had no gene match. The CDR3 runs to 17 residues. CDR3 nucleotide sequence: TGTGCCAGCAGACCGGGGACAGGGGGCGTCCAATACTATGGCTACACCTTC. It encodes CASRPGTGGVQYYGYTF.

The J gene is TRBJ2-5, the V gene TRBV27; TRBD1 matches at 8 bases. Germline assignment: CDR1 MNHEY and CDR2 SMNVEV (reference sequence). The CDR3 loop spans 13 amino acids. With 10 bases clipped from V and 4 bases from J, the junction kept 8 bases outside the gene matches. In DNA form, the CDR3 reads TGTGCCACCAGAGGGGACAGGTCAGAGACCCAGTACTTC. Protein sequence: CATRGDRSETQYF.

J is TRBJ2-2 and V is TRBV11-1; 7 bases are a match to TRBD2. The V segment lost 1 base and the J segment 0 bases; nucleotides outside the gene matches: 17. CDR1 is SGHAT, CDR2 FQDESV, per germline (reference sequence). The CDR3 extends over 21 amino acids. CDR3 in amino acids: CASSLEFGGERDSANTGELFF. CDR3 coding DNA: TGTGCCAGCAGCTTAGAGTTCGGGGGTGAGCGGGACTCCGCGAACACCGGGGAGCTGTTTTTT.

The CDR3 sequence: CASRHHLATQHHNSPLHF. The CDR3 region has the DNA TGTGCCAGCAGACACCACTTAGCTACACAACATCATAATTCACCCCTCCACTTT. The chain uses TRBV21-1 and TRBJ1-6. TRBV21-1 is a pseudogene locus. The CDR3 runs 18 residues.

The chain combines TRBV20-1 with TRBJ2-5; 10 bases are shared with TRBD2. Per germline, CDR1 DFQATT and CDR2 SNEGSKA (reference sequence). The CDR3 totals 14 residues. J gave up 3 bases and V 4 bases, and 5 bases lay outside the gene matches. CDR3 region: CSAKAGGQKETQYF. The CDR3 coding sequence is TGCAGTGCTAAAGCGGGGGGGCAAAAAGAGACCCAGTACTTC.

The rearrangement joins TRBV7-9 to TRBJ1-1; D gene ambiguous. Deletions cut 3 bases from V and 12 bases from J, with 20 bases between. Germline V gene sequence: CDR1 SEHNR, CDR2 FQNEAQ (reference sequence). CDR3 length: 14 amino acids. Here the CDR3 DNA reads TGTGCCAGCAGCTTCCCTTCGCGGTCCGACGGCCCTTTCTTT. Residues: CASSFPSRSDGPFF.

This chain uses TRBV6-1 with TRBJ2-7; D gene uncertain. The CDR3 covers 13 residues. The V gene lost 2 bases and the J gene lost 4 bases, with 9 bases spanning the gap. The germline V gene has CDR1 MNHNS and CDR2 SASEGT. The CDR3 DNA is TGTGCCAGCAGTGAATTAACGCAGTACGAGCAGTACTTC. Protein product: CASSELTQYEQYF.

The table lists this clonotype with a few counts. The chain carries TRBV6-5 and TRBJ2-7, with D perhaps matching TRBD1 or TRBD2 (6 bases each). Trimming shortened V by 2 bases and J by 0 bases, and 11 bases separated the two germline ends. In germline, CDR1 is MNHEY, CDR2 SVGAGI. This CDR3 has 15 residues. The CDR3 reads CASSYGTGASYEQYF. CDR3 coding DNA: TGTGCCAGCAGTTACGGGACGGGGGCCTCCTACGAGCAGTACTTC.

The rearrangement uses TRBV5-6 and TRBJ2-1; possible D gene TRBD1, 6 bases. The germline V gene encodes CDR1 SGHDT and CDR2 YYEEEE. This CDR3 comprises 12 residues. The V end lost 3 bases, the J end lost 9 bases, and 10 bases lay between the germline ends. CDR3 loop: CASSSQGTEQFF. The CDR3 DNA reads as TGTGCCAGCAGCTCCCAGGGGACTGAGCAGTTCTTC.

The chain is built from TRBV29-1 and TRBJ2-7, with D perhaps given as TRBD1 or TRBD2 (5 bases each). V was cut by 6 bases and J by 6 bases, with 15 bases left in between. The CDR3 covers 12 residues. CDR1 is SQVTM and CDR2 is ANQGSEA in the germline V gene. CDR3 in amino acids: CSVAIGTPEQYF. Here the CDR3 DNA reads TGCAGCGTCGCTATTGGGACGCCCGAGCAGTACTTC.